This T cell receptor (beta chain) comes out of a study of T-cell memory formation after mild COVID-19. Findings and limits, study-wide: Pre-infection memory harbored some responding clones, suggesting cross-reactive memory joined. Clones that contracted clustered mainly in CM and EM if CD4+ and in EMRA if CD8+.

5'RACE with constant-segment primers yielded barcoded, UMI-tagged TCR alpha and TCR beta cDNA libraries. MiXCR, applied by TCRdb to the 5' RACE reads, yields one record per CDR3 protein. The sample lists 470,000 or so distinct CDR3 sequences, more than 15% seen once, with 20% to 25% in the top ten. V shed 1 base and J shed 5 bases, with 17 bases lying between them. The V gene's germline CDR1 is LGHNA and CDR2 YNFKEQ. The CDR3 length is 16 residues. Of note for this clonotype: What it binds is unknown.

The chain recombines TRBV4-2 with TRBJ2-5; possible D gene TRBD2, 5 bases. Sequencing used PBMCs or a T cell subset sorted from them (not recorded which). The sequence derives from a man younger than 35 who had mild COVID-19 (a few samples of this study predate the infection). Cell type and time point are not known. The CDR3 protein is CASSQGEATRGETQYF. The CDR3 bases are TGTGCCAGCAGCCAAGGGGAAGCGACCAGAGGGGAGACCCAGTACTTC.